This T cell receptor (beta chain) was recovered during a study of yellow fever vaccine responses in identical twins. Findings of the study overall: Twins reportedly had a vaccine T cell response that seemed partly convergent, partly personalized.

Germline CDR1 SGHAT, CDR2 FQNNGV. The CDR3 is made up of 14 amino acids. MiXCR, applied by TCRdb to the RT-PCR reads, yields one record per CDR3 protein. The repertoire consists of roughly 14,000 distinct CDR3 sequences, with roughly 84% occurring once and the leading ten covering 0.65% to 0.7%. In its sample, this clonotype was seen once. The antigen remains unidentified. A read error may account for a junction end that differs from germline. The material was T cells from blood (PBMCs), unsorted or a sorted subset (not recorded which), obtained before or after yellow fever vaccination (not recorded which). The sequence came from a woman between 18 and 29 years old who received the yellow fever vaccine. J is TRBJ1-1 and V is TRBV11-2; a possible D gene is TRBD1 (6 bases). The CDR3, as DNA: TGTGCCAGCAGCCTAGACAGGCGGGGCACTGAAGCTTTCTTT. Its protein is CASSLDRRGTEAFF. Combining the CDR3 with reference TRBV11-2 and TRBJ1-1 gives the whole variable domain EAGVAQSPRYKIIEKRQSVAFWCNPISGHATLYWYQQILGQGPKLLIQFQNNGVVDDSQLPKDRFSAERLKGVDSTLKIQPAKLEDSAVYLCASSLDRRGTEAFFGQGTRLTVV.